This T cell receptor (beta chain) was identified in a study of control samples from healthy donors and cancer patients. Only in-frame clones appear in the TCRdb table, and some are missing; sequencing was by immunoSEQ multiplex PCR. This table holds about 150,000 clones, 85% to 90% found once. J was trimmed by 4 bases and V by 6 bases; bases with no gene match: 5. The germline V gene encodes CDR1 SGDLS and CDR2 YYNGEE. The CDR3 has 15 amino acids. This clone was detected only once. The rearrangement links TRBV9 to TRBJ1-6; 9 bases agree with TRBD1. The material sequenced was blood. This clonotype was obtained from a man between 18 and 35 years old in good health. This CDR3 reads CASTKTGGYNSPLHF. The CDR3 nucleotides read TGTGCCAGCACAAAGACAGGGGGATATAATTCACCCCTCCACTTT.